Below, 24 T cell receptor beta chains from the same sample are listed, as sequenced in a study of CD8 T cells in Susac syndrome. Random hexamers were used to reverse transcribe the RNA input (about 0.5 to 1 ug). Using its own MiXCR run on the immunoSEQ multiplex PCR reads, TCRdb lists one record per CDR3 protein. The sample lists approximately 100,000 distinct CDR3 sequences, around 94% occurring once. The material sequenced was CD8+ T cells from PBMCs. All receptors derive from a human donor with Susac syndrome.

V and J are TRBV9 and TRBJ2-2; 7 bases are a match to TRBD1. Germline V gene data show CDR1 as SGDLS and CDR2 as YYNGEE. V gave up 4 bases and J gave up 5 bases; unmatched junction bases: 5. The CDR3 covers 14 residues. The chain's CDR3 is CASSQGQYTGELFF. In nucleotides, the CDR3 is TGTGCCAGCAGCCAGGGACAGTATACCGGGGAGCTGTTTTTT. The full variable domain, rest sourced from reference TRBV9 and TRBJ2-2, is DSGVTQTPKHLITATGQRVTLRCSPRSGDLSVYWYQQSLDQGLQFLIQYYNGEERAKGNILERFSAQQFPDLHSELNLSSLELGDSALYFCASSQGQYTGELFFGEGSRLTVL.

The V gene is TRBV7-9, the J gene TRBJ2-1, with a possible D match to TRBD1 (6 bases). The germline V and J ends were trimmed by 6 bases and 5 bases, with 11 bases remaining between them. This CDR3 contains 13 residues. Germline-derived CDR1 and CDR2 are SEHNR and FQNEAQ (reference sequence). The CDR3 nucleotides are TGTGCCAGCAGACAGGGTGAACACAATGAGCAGTTCTTC. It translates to CASRQGEHNEQFF. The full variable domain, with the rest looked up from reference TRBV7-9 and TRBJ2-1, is DTGVSQNPRHKITKRGQNVTFRCDPISEHNRLYWYRQTLGQGPEFLTYFQNEAQLEKSRLLSDRFSAERPKGSFSTLEIQRTEQGDSAMYLCASRQGEHNEQFFGPGTRLTVL.

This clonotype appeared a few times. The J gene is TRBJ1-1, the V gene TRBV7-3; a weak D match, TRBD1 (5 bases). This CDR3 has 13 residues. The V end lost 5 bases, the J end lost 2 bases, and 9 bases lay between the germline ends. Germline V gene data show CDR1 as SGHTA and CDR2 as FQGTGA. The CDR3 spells CASSNGGNTEAFF. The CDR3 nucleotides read TGTGCCAGCAGCAACGGGGGAAACACTGAAGCTTTCTTT.

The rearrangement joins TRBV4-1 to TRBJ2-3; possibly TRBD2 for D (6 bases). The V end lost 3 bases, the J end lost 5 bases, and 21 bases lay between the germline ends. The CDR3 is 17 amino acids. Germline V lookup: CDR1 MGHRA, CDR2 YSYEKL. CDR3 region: CASSHPPGGRLEDTQYF. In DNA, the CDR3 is TGCGCCAGCAGCCACCCCCCCGGAGGGAGGTTGGAAGATACGCAGTATTTT.

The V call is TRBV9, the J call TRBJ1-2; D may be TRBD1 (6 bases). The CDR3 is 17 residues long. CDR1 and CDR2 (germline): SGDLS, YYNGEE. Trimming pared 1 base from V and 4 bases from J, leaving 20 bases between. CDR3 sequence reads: CASSVSREDSLSYGYTF. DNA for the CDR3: TGTGCCAGCAGCGTAAGTCGAGAGGACAGCCTATCCTATGGCTACACCTTC.

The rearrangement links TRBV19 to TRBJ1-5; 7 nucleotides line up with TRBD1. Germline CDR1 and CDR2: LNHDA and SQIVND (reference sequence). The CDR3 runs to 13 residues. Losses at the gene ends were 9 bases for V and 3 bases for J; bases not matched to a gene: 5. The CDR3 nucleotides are TGTGCCAGCGGACAGGTAGACAATCAGCCCCAGCATTTT. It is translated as CASGQVDNQPQHF.

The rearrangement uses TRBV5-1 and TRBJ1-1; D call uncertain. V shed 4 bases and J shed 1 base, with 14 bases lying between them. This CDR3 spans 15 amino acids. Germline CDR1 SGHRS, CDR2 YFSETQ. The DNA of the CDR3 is TGCGCCAGCAGCCAACCAGACCGCGGGAACACTGAAGCTTTCTTT. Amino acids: CASSQPDRGNTEAFF.

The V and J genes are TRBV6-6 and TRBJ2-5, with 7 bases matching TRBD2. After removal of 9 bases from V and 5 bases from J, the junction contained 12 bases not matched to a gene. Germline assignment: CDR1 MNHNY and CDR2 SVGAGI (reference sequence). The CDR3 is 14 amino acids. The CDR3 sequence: CASSISGGPETQYF. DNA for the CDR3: TGTGCCAGTTCAATTTCGGGGGGTCCGGAGACCCAGTACTTC.

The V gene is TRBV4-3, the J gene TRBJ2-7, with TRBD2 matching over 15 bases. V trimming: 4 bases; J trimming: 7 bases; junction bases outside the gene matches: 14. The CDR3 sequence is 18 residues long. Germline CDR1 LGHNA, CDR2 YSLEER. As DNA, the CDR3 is TGCGCCAGCAGCCTCCGGACTAGCGGGGGGGCCCACGATAGTGAGCAGTACTTC. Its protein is CASSLRTSGGAHDSEQYF.

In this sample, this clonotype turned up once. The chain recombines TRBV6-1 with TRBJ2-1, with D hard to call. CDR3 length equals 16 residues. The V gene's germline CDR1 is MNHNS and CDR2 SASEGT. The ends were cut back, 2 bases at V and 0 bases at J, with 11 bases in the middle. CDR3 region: CASSESPPSSYNEQFF. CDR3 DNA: TGTGCCAGCAGTGAATCCCCACCTAGCTCCTACAATGAGCAGTTCTTC.

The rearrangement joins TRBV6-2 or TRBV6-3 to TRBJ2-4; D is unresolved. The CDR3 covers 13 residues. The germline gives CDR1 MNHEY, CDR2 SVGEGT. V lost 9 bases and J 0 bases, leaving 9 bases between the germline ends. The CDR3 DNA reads TGTGCCAGTCAGGACCTAGCCAAAAACATTCAGTACTTC. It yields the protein CASQDLAKNIQYF.

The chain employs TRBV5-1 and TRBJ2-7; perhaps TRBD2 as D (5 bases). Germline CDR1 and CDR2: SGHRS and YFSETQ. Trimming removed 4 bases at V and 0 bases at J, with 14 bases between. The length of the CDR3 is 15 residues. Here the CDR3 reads CASSTNMGSSYEQYF. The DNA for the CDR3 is TGCGCCAGCAGCACTAACATGGGGAGCTCCTACGAGCAGTACTTC.

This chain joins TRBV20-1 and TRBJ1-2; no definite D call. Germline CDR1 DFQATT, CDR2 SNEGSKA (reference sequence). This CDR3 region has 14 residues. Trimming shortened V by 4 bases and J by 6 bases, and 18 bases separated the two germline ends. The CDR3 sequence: CSAISRREKDGYTF. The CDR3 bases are TGCAGTGCTATTAGCCGTCGGGAGAAAGATGGCTACACCTTC.

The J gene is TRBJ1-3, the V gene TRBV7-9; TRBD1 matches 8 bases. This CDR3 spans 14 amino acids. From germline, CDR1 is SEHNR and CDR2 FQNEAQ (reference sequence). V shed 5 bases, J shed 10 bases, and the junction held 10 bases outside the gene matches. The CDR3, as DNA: TGTGCCAGCAGCGTCGGGACAGGCGGCGGGACCATATATTTT. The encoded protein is CASSVGTGGGTIYF.

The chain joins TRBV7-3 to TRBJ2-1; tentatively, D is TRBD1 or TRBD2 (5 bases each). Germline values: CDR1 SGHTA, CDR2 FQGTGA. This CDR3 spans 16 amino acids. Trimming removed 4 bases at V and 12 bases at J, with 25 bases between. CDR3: CASSSWIGGGSGGQFF. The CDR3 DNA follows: TGTGCCAGCAGCTCTTGGATTGGAGGCGGGTCTGGGGGGCAGTTCTTC.

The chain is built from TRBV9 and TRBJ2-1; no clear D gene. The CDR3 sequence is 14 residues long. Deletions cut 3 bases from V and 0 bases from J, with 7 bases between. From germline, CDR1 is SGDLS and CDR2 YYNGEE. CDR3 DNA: TGTGCCAGCAGCGACTGGGACTCCTACAATGAGCAGTTCTTC. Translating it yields CASSDWDSYNEQFF.

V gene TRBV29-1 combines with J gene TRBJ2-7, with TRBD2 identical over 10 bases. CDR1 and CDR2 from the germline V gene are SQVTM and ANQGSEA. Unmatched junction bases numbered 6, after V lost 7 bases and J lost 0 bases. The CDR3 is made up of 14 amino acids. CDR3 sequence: CSAELAGSSYEQYF. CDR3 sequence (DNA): TGCAGCGCCGAACTAGCGGGGAGCTCCTACGAGCAGTACTTC.

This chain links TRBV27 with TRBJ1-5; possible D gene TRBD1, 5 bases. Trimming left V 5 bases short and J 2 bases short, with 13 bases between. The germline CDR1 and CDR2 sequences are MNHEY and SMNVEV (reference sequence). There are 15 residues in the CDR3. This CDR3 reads CASSVGGDGNQPQHF. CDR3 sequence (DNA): TGTGCCAGCAGTGTCGGGGGGGACGGCAATCAGCCCCAGCATTTT.

Written as DNA, the CDR3 is TGTGCCAGTAGCCGGGGACAGCTAGGCACAGATACGCAGTATTTT. Translated: CASSRGQLGTDTQYF. This chain connects TRBV19 to TRBJ2-3, with 7 positions matching TRBD1. Germline assignment: CDR1 LNHDA and CDR2 SQIVND (reference sequence). V dropped 6 bases and J dropped 1; count of bases not matched to a gene: 7. The CDR3 covers 15 residues.

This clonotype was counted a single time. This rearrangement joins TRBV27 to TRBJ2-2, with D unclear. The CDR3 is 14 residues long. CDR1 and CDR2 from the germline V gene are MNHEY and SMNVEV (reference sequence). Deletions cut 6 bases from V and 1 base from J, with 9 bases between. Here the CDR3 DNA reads TGTGCCAGCAGGACGTCCCAGAACACCGGGGAGCTGTTTTTT. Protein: CASRTSQNTGELFF.

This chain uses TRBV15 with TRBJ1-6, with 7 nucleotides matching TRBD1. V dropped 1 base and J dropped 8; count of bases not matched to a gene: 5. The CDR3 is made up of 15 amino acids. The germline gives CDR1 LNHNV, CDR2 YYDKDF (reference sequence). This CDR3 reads CATSRVGTVDSPLHF. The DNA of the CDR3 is TGTGCCACCAGCAGAGTGGGGACAGTCGATTCACCCCTCCACTTT. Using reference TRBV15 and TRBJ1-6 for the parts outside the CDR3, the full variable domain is DAMVIQNPRYQVTQFGKPVTLSCSQTLNHNVMYWYQQKSSQAPKLLFHYYDKDFNNEADTPDNFQSRRPNTSFCFLDIRSPGLGDTAMYLCATSRVGTVDSPLHFGNGTRLTVT.

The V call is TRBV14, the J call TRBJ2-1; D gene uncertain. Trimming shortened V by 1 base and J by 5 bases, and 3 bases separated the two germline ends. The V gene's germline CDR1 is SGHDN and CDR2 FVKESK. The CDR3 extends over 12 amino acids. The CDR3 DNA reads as TGTGCCAGCAGCCAAGGGGACAATGAGCAGTTCTTC. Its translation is CASSQGDNEQFF. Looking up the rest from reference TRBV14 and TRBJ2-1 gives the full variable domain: EAGVTQFPSHSVIEKGQTVTLRCDPISGHDNLYWYRRVMGKEIKFLLHFVKESKQDESGMPNNRFLAERTGGTYSTLKVQPAELEDSGVYFCASSQGDNEQFFGPGTRLTVL.

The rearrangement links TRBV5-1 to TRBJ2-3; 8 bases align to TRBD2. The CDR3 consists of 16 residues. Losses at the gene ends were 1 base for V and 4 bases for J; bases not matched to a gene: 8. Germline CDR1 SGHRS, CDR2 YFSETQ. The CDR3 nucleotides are TGCGCCAGCAGCTTGACGTGGCGGGGGGACCCAGATACGCAGTATTTT. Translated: CASSLTWRGDPDTQYF.

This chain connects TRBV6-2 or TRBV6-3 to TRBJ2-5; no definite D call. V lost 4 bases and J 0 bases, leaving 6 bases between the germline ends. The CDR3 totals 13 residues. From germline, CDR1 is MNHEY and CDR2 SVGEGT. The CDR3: CASSLANQETQYF. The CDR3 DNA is TGTGCCAGCAGTTTGGCTAACCAAGAGACCCAGTACTTC.